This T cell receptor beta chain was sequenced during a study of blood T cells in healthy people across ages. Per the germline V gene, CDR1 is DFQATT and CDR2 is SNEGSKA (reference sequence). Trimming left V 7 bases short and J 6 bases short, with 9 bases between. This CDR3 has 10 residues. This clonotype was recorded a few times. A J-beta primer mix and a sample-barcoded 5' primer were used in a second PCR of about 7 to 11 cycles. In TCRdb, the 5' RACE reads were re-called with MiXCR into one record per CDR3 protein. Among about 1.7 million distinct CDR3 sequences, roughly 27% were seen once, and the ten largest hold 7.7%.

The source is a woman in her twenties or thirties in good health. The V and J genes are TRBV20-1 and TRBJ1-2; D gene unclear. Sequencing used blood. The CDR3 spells CSGLADGYTF. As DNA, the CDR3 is TGCAGTGGTTTGGCGGATGGCTACACCTTC.